These 5 T cell receptor beta chains came from one sample sequenced in a study of cytomegalovirus exposure and HLA in healthy donors. Primers for the PCR totalled 60 Vbeta and 13 Jbeta. The protocol was immunoSEQ multiplex PCR, while the TCRdb copy is restricted to in-frame clones and leaves out a portion. The sample carries around 91,000 clones, around three quarters recorded once. Sequencing input: PBMCs. Receptors were obtained from a woman in her 40s in good health and CMV-seropositive.

This clone was detected only a few times. The chain employs TRBV2 and TRBJ1-2; D is undetermined. This CDR3 contains 14 residues. Trimming took off 4 bases at V and 4 bases at J, with 13 bases between the two ends. Germline loops: CDR1 SNHLY, CDR2 FYNNEI. The CDR3 sequence: CASSVTGEVYGYTF. As DNA, the CDR3 is TGTGCCAGCAGTGTGACCGGGGAGGTCTATGGCTACACCTTC.

The V call is TRBV6-4, the J call TRBJ1-1, with D possibly matching TRBD1 (6 bases). This CDR3 has 13 amino acids. The germline gives CDR1 MRHNA, CDR2 SNTAGT. V was trimmed by 2 bases and J by 5 bases, leaving 9 bases between them. The DNA of the CDR3 is TGTGCCAGCAGTGACGAGGGGGGGACTGAAGCTTTCTTT. Translated, it gives CASSDEGGTEAFF.

This chain connects TRBV5-1 to TRBJ2-5; 10 positions agree with TRBD2. CDR1 is SGHRS and CDR2 is YFSETQ in the germline V gene. With V trimmed by 4 bases and J by 9 bases, 15 bases remained unmatched. This CDR3 comprises 16 residues. The CDR3 region has the DNA TGCGCCAGCAGCAACCAAGCGGGAGGGCCTACGGGGGCCCAGTACTTC. Its protein product is CASSNQAGGPTGAQYF.

This clone came up many times. The chain recombines TRBV29-1 with TRBJ2-5, with 11 nucleotides matching TRBD2. V was pared by 4 bases and J by 5 bases, with 9 bases of the junction left unmatched. Germline CDR1 is SQVTM and CDR2 is ANQGSEA. The CDR3 is 15 residues long. The CDR3 loop is CSVGVAGGPSETQYF. CDR3 coding DNA: TGCAGCGTTGGAGTAGCGGGAGGGCCCTCGGAGACCCAGTACTTC.

The rearrangement links TRBV25-1 to TRBJ2-2, with a tentative D call TRBD1 (6 bases). Per germline, CDR1 MGHDK and CDR2 SYGVNS. This CDR3 region has 14 residues. Trimming shortened V by 1 base and J by 6 bases, and 9 bases separated the two germline ends. The CDR3 is CASSEFGGPGELFF. The CDR3 DNA sequence: TGTGCCAGCAGTGAATTTGGGGGCCCCGGGGAGCTGTTTTTT. The complete variable domain, with remaining parts taken from reference TRBV25-1 and TRBJ2-2, reads EADIYQTPRYLVIGTGKKITLECSQTMGHDKMYWYQQDPGMELHLIHYSYGVNSTEKGDLSSESTVSRIRTEHFPLTLESARPSHTSQYLCASSEFGGPGELFFGEGSRLTVL.